The source of this T cell receptor beta chain is a study of blood T cell repertoires in COVID-19. Background on the study: The study drew acute and convalescent COVID-19 samples from the United States, Italy and Spain. T cells, B-cell-depleted T cells, or PBMCs provided the cDNA or gDNA that served as material.

Per the authors' pipeline: Estimation of nucleated cell counts was performed using reference gene primer amplification. Profiled with immunoSEQ multiplex PCR; TCRdb holds only in-frame clones, not every one. V, J and clone size are taken as reported in that table, and D and trimming were inferred from the DNA itself. Among 250,000 to 350,000 clones listed, 75% to 90% were seen once. This sequence originates from a woman between 50 and 59 years old who had recovered from COVID-19. The sample was peripheral blood.

The CDR3 loop is CASSLTGTGEYEQYF. The CDR3 nucleotides are TGCGCCAGCAGCTTGACCGGGACAGGGGAGTATGAGCAGTACTTC. The chain links TRBV5-1 to TRBJ2-7, with 10 bases that match TRBD1. Per the germline V gene, CDR1 is SGHRS and CDR2 is YFSETQ. This CDR3 region has 15 residues. The ends lost 1 base at V and 7 bases at J; junction bases unmatched: 8.